A single sample gave rise to the 16 T cell receptor beta chains below, sequenced in a study of regulatory T cells in long-lasting Graves disease (dated by TCRdb to about 2021). Receptors were amplified or captured by multiplex PCR. The sequencer listed for this sample is Illumina HiSeq 4000. TCR beta libraries were built with iRepertoire HTBI primers and Arm-PCR amplification of CDR3 regions. The public reads were reanalyzed by TCRdb: fastp trimming at Q25, MiXCR alignment, in-frame beta chains only. One record per CDR3 amino acid sequence lists the most common genes and DNA. Here the sample has 500,000 to 700,000 distinct CDR3 sequences; about 16% occur a single time. Jointly, the top ten make up about 17% of the sample. Taken with the paper, the label for time point translates to: newly diagnosed GD, antithyroid drugs for less than 3 months. For both TCR sequencing and RNA sequencing, RNA was extracted from PBMCs using TRIzol.

The data also belong to a second study, concerning T cells in Graves' hyperthyroidism and ophthalmopathy.

This specimen consisted of peripheral blood mononuclear cells (PBMCs), obtained at new diagnosis, from a patient treated with antithyroid drugs. These receptor sequences come from a woman aged 25-40 years with Graves disease. Donor details come from another sample of the same person, matched by shared clones.

This clonotype came up a few times. The rearrangement uses TRBV5-1 and TRBJ2-7; D may match TRBD1 or TRBD2 (7 bases each). This CDR3 is built from 16 residues. Germline CDR1 and CDR2: SGHRS and YFSETQ. V lost 3 bases, J lost 7 bases, and 23 bases lay in between. The CDR3 loop is CASSWFPGGDTLEQYF. Written as DNA, the CDR3 is TGCGCCAGCAGCTGGTTCCCAGGGGGGGACACCTTGGAGCAGTACTTC.

This clonotype was recorded at least ten times. The DNA of the CDR3 is TGTGCCAGCAGTCGGACAGGGGTAAACTATGGCTACACCTTC. This codes for CASSRTGVNYGYTF. The rearrangement links TRBV2 to TRBJ1-2; TRBD1 matches 9 bases. Germline loops: CDR1 SNHLY, CDR2 FYNNEI. CDR3 length: 14 residues. After removal of 5 bases from V and 2 bases from J, the junction contained 3 bases not matched to a gene.

This clonotype appeared a few times. This sequence joins TRBV6-1 and TRBJ2-7; D is ambiguous. V dropped 3 bases and J dropped 4 bases, with 10 bases sitting between them. This CDR3 has 13 residues. Looked up from germline, CDR1 is MNHNS and CDR2 is SASEGT. In DNA, the CDR3 is TGTGCCAGCAGTGATGCGGCAGATTACGAGCAGTACTTC. Protein product: CASSDAADYEQYF.

The V call is TRBV20-1, the J call TRBJ2-6; D is possibly TRBD1 (5 bases). The germline V gene encodes CDR1 DFQATT and CDR2 SNEGSKA (reference sequence). V was clipped by 0 bases and J by 0 bases, with 15 bases between them. The CDR3 has 18 amino acids. For the CDR3, the DNA is TGCAGTGCTAGAGATCGAGTGTCAGGGTTCTCTGGGGCCAACGTCCTGACTTTC. This encodes CSARDRVSGFSGANVLTF.

This chain joins TRBV18 and TRBJ2-1, with 9 bases that match TRBD1. CDR1 is KGHSH and CDR2 is LQKENI in the germline V gene. J lost 8 bases, V lost 4 bases, and 6 bases had no gene match. CDR3 size: 14 residues. The CDR3 sequence is CASSQWDRAYEQFF. CDR3 nucleotides: TGTGCCAGCTCACAATGGGACAGGGCCTATGAGCAGTTCTTC.

This clonotype was observed at least ten times. This sequence joins TRBV28 and TRBJ1-6, with D perhaps TRBD1 (5 bases). Germline loops: CDR1 MDHEN, CDR2 SYDVKM. V was trimmed by 5 bases and J by 5 bases, leaving 13 bases between them. The CDR3 loop spans 15 amino acids. The CDR3 nucleotides read TGTGCCAGCAGTCTCGAGGGACCGGATAATTCACCCCTCCACTTT. This encodes CASSLEGPDNSPLHF.

This clonotype was detected ten times or more. The CDR3 protein is CASSPLGSQPQHF. DNA of the CDR3: TGTGCCAGCAGTCCTTTAGGGAGTCAGCCCCAGCATTTT. V and J are TRBV6-1 and TRBJ1-5; D call uncertain. The CDR3 has 13 residues. Germline V gene sequence: CDR1 MNHNS, CDR2 SASEGT. With 5 bases removed from V and 6 bases from J, the gap between germline ends came to 11 bases.

J is TRBJ2-2 and V is TRBV29-1; 11 nucleotides align to TRBD1. This CDR3 is built from 15 residues. The ends lost 6 bases at V and 7 bases at J; junction bases unmatched: 10. Germline CDR1 is SQVTM and CDR2 is ANQGSEA. The CDR3 loop is CSVKVGTGGVGELFF. The CDR3 DNA reads TGCAGCGTGAAGGTCGGGACAGGGGGTGTCGGGGAGCTGTTTTTT.

This clonotype was found a few times. This chain joins TRBV6-1 and TRBJ2-7; D not certain. The CDR3 spans 14 residues. Trimming shortened V by 6 bases and J by 4 bases, and 16 bases separated the two germline ends. Germline V gene sequence: CDR1 MNHNS, CDR2 SASEGT. CDR3 DNA sequence: TGTGCCAGCAGAGATAGCCCGACGGAATACGAGCAGTACTTC. It codes for CASRDSPTEYEQYF.

The chain joins TRBV20-1 to TRBJ2-7; 10 bases match TRBD2. The CDR3 length is 14 residues. J gave up 6 bases and V 6 bases, and 11 bases lay outside the gene matches. The germline CDR1 and CDR2 sequences are DFQATT and SNEGSKA (reference sequence). The CDR3 DNA is TGCAGTGCAGCAACTAGCGGGACAACCAGCGAGCAGTACTTC. The encoded protein is CSAATSGTTSEQYF.

This clonotype was recorded a few times. The chain has TRBV2 and TRBJ2-1, with TRBD2 matching over 10 bases. The CDR3 runs 15 residues. V shed 7 bases and J 8 bases; nucleotides not matched to a gene: 11. CDR1 is SNHLY and CDR2 is FYNNEI in the germline V gene. The CDR3 DNA is TGTGCCAGCACCGTAGGGGTAGCGGGAGGAGATGAGCAGTTCTTC. Amino acids: CASTVGVAGGDEQFF. Drawing the rest from reference TRBV2 and TRBJ2-1, the complete variable domain is EPEVTQTPSHQVTQMGQEVILRCVPISNHLYFYWYRQILGQKVEFLVSFYNNEISEKSEIFDDQFSVERPDGSNFTLKIRSTKLEDSAMYFCASTVGVAGGDEQFFGPGTRLTVL.

As regards this clonotype: Given a much more abundant clone one base away, this may be a read error. The rearrangement uses TRBV3-1 and TRBJ1-2; 7 bases align to TRBD1. This CDR3 is built from 13 residues. Germline lookup yields CDR1 LGHDT and CDR2 YNNKEL (reference sequence). The CDR3 spells CAGSPTGIRGYTF. The CDR3, as DNA: TGTGCCGGCAGCCCGACAGGGATCCGTGGCTACACCTTC.

Worth noting for this clonotype: At one boundary the junction diverges from the germline segment, which might be a read error. The rearrangement joins TRBV30 to TRBJ2-3; D is uncertain. The CDR3 spans 11 residues. Germline V gene lookup returns CDR1 GTSNPN and CDR2 SVGIG (reference sequence). The CDR3 region is CAWSSTDTQYF. The CDR3 nucleotides read TGTGCCTGGAGTTCAACAGACACGCAGTATTTT.

This clonotype appeared many times. The rearrangement joins TRBV20-1 to TRBJ1-5; weak D call: TRBD1 (6 bases). Trimming took 5 bases from V and 0 from J, leaving 20 bases between them. The germline CDR1 and CDR2 sequences are DFQATT and SNEGSKA (reference sequence). The CDR3 consists of 17 residues. The CDR3 reads CSAHPPGATYSNQPQHF. The CDR3 bases are TGCAGTGCTCACCCCCCGGGGGCTACGTATAGCAATCAGCCCCAGCATTTT.

This clonotype was counted at least ten times. The chain has TRBV28 and TRBJ1-3; possibly TRBD1 for D (5 bases). This CDR3 region has 17 residues. V was trimmed by 7 bases and J by 3 bases, leaving 22 bases between them. Looked up from germline, CDR1 is MDHEN and CDR2 is SYDVKM. This CDR3 reads CASTTRAQPRFGNTIYF. CDR3 sequence (DNA): TGTGCCAGCACAACCAGGGCCCAGCCACGGTTTGGAAACACCATATATTTT.

The CDR3 DNA follows: TGTGCCAGCAGTTACTGGTCGGGAGGGCCTGCCTACGAGCAGTACTTC. Protein product: CASSYWSGGPAYEQYF. The V call is TRBV6-5, the J call TRBJ2-7; 8 bases agree with TRBD2. The V and J ends lost 1 base and 2 bases, in that order; junction bases with no gene match: 7. From germline, CDR1 is MNHEY and CDR2 SVGAGI. The CDR3 contains 16 residues.